This T cell receptor beta chain originates from a study of T cell responses to AZD1222 COVID-19 vaccine. Study results and caveats: Vaccine-related CD4 TCRs covered spike, predominating at 160-218 and 743-854. As reported, nearly half of all spike-specific TCRs target variant regions that are unmutated.

Looked up from germline, CDR1 is SNHLY and CDR2 is FYNNEI. The CDR3 spans 14 residues. Deletions cut 10 bases from V and 0 bases from J, with 13 bases between. The protocol was immunoSEQ multiplex PCR, while the TCRdb copy is restricted to in-frame clones and leaves out a portion. Here the sample spans about 130,000 clones, roughly 87% being singletons. To note about this clone: What it binds is unknown.

Doses given second, at about 4 or about 12 weeks, were pooled. This specimen was peripheral blood, taken 28 days after the second AZD1222 dose. The receptor's source is an adult who received the AZD1222 COVID-19 vaccine. This sequence joins TRBV2 and TRBJ1-3, with D possibly matching TRBD1 (6 bases). The CDR3 sequence is CAIRTASSGNTIYF. For the CDR3, the DNA is TGTGCCATCCGGACAGCGAGCTCTGGAAACACCATATATTTT.